Listed below are T cell receptor beta chains from one sample, sequenced in a study of CD8 T cells in ankylosing spondylitis. TCRdb reprocessed the 5' RACE reads with MiXCR, giving one entry per CDR3 protein. Of some 800,000 distinct CDR3 sequences in the sample, 10% to 15% were seen once. The sequencing sample was made of blood, either unsorted or a sorted T cell fraction (not recorded which). The receptors here all came from a male donor with ankylosing spondylitis. The CDR3 runs from the conserved cysteine through the conserved F or W. A D gene is named only where the DNA matches it firmly.

v_call	d_call	j_call	cdr3_aa
TRBV7-9	TRBD2	TRBJ2-1	CASSSSRDYDEQFF
TRBV5-6	.	TRBJ2-3	CASSMGGRGDTQYF
TRBV4-3	.	TRBJ1-1	CASSLGHSMNTEAFF
TRBV3-1	TRBD1	TRBJ1-1	CASSPLDRPMNTEAFF
TRBV20-1	.	TRBJ2-3	CSASARGRTDTQYF
TRBV7-9	.	TRBJ1-6	CASSSLGLGSPLHF
TRBV20-1	.	TRBJ2-1	CSAQRTQSSYNEQFF
TRBV7-2	.	TRBJ2-7	CASSLYASSYEQYF
TRBV5-6	TRBD2	TRBJ2-5	CASSLTSGGTRQYF
TRBV6-1	.	TRBJ1-2	CASTKWTGGYGYTF
TRBV20-1	.	TRBJ1-1	CSARGDLNTEAFF
TRBV12-3/TRBV12-4	TRBD1	TRBJ1-1	CASRYFGDRMGTEAFF
TRBV15	.	TRBJ2-7	CATSRGRGDGTYEQYF
TRBV7-2	TRBD1	TRBJ2-7	CASSSRQGVEQYF
TRBV4-3	.	TRBJ2-1	CASSQDLNEQFF
TRBV10-3	.	TRBJ2-7	CAISLGPSEYEQYF
TRBV29-1	TRBD2	TRBJ2-1	CSVELGLGGYNEQFF
TRBV27	TRBD2	TRBJ2-7	CASSPAWTSGYEQYF
TRBV12-3/TRBV12-4	.	TRBJ1-5	CATSVDSGQPQHF
TRBV10-3	TRBD2	TRBJ2-1	CAISESAGGYNEQFF
TRBV10-3	TRBD1	TRBJ1-1	CAIRDRDRGPMNTEAFF
TRBV7-8	.	TRBJ2-7	CASSLGQDHEQYF
TRBV20-1	.	TRBJ2-3	CSARAGPEQYF
TRBV5-1	TRBD2	TRBJ2-7	CASSFSSGSRSYEQYF
TRBV15	.	TRBJ1-1	CATSRVLENTEAFF
TRBV25-1	.	TRBJ2-1	CASSGAADSYNEQFF